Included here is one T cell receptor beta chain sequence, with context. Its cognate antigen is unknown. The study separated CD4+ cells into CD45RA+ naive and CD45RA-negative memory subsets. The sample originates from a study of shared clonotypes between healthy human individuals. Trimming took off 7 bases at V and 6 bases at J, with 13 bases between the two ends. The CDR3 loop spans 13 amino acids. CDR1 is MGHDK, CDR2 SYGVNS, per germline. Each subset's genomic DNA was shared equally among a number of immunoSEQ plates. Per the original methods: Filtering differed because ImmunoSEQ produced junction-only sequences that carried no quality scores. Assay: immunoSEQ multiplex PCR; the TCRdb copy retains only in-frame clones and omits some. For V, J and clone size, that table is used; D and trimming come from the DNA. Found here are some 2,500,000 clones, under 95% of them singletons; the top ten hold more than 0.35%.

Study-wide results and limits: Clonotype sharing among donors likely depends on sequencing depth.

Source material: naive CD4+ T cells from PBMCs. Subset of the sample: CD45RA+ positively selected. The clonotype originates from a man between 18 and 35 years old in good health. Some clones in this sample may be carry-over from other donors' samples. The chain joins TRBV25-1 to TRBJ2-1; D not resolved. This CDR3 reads CASNPLGRNEQFF. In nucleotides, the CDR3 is TGTGCCAGCAACCCGCTAGGTCGCAATGAGCAGTTCTTC.